These 12 T cell receptor beta chains were all obtained from the same sample, sequenced in a study of blood T cell repertoires in COVID-19. Repertoires were generated with immunoSEQ multiplex PCR, while TCRdb's copy carries only in-frame clones and drops some. The table lists tens of thousands of clones, 70% to 85% of them singletons. Sequencing was carried out using peripheral blood. The receptors shown here come from a man in his fifties or sixties with acute or convalescent COVID-19.

This clone was observed a single time. The chain has TRBV18 and TRBJ2-1; TRBD2 matches at 16 bases. Per germline, CDR1 KGHSH and CDR2 LQKENI. J lost 5 bases, V lost 1 base, and 8 bases had no gene match. CDR3 length equals 19 residues. CDR3 amino acids: CASSPLRPGTSGGDNEQFF. DNA of the CDR3: TGTGCCAGCTCACCACTACGTCCCGGGACTAGCGGGGGGGACAATGAGCAGTTCTTC.

The V gene is TRBV19, the J gene TRBJ2-5, with 7 bases fitting TRBD1. Germline V CDR1 and CDR2: LNHDA, SQIVND (reference sequence). V was pared by 5 bases and J by 5 bases, with 14 bases of the junction left unmatched. The CDR3 is 16 amino acids. The CDR3, as DNA: TGTGCCAGTAGTCGGGACAGATATTCCTCCCGTGAGACCCAGTACTTC. Protein: CASSRDRYSSRETQYF.

The chain couples TRBV27 to TRBJ2-1, with TRBD2 identical over 12 bases. V dropped 4 bases and J dropped 4; count of bases not matched to a gene: 8. Germline V gene lookup returns CDR1 MNHEY and CDR2 SMNVEV (reference sequence). There are 17 residues in the CDR3. In nucleotides, the CDR3 is TGTGCCAGCAGTTCCTTGACTAGCGGGGGCCTATACAATGAGCAGTTCTTC. As protein: CASSSLTSGGLYNEQFF.

This clone was picked up one time. The chain recombines TRBV29-1 with TRBJ1-1, with TRBD1 matching over 11 bases. J was trimmed by 4 bases and V by 6 bases; bases with no gene match: 19. Germline V lookup: CDR1 SQVTM, CDR2 ANQGSEA. The CDR3 runs to 18 residues. CDR3 protein: CSVAPFIGQGAVVTEAFF. DNA of the CDR3: TGCAGCGTGGCGCCCTTCATTGGACAGGGGGCGGTGGTCACTGAAGCTTTCTTT.

The chain combines TRBV4-1 with TRBJ1-5, with 9 bases aligning to TRBD1. This CDR3 spans 14 amino acids. The J segment lost 4 bases and the V segment lost 4 bases, leaving 2 bases of the junction unmatched. Per germline, CDR1 MGHRA and CDR2 YSYEKL. The CDR3 coding sequence is TGCGCCAGCAGCCCGGGACAGGGAAATCAGCCCCAGCATTTT. Translation gives CASSPGQGNQPQHF.

The chain carries TRBV6-2 or TRBV6-3 and TRBJ1-5; 7 nucleotides agree with TRBD1. J gave up 4 bases and V 2 bases, and 11 bases lay outside the gene matches. Germline CDR1 and CDR2: MNHEY and SVGEGT. This CDR3 contains 17 residues. CDR3 amino acids: CASSYEGAGTSNQPQHF. The DNA of the CDR3 is TGTGCCAGCAGTTACGAGGGGGCCGGGACAAGTAATCAGCCCCAGCATTTT.

This clone occurred once. The chain recombines TRBV4-3 with TRBJ2-1, with 8 bases matching TRBD1. The V and J ends lost 2 bases and 8 bases, in that order; junction bases with no gene match: 2. The germline V gene encodes CDR1 LGHNA and CDR2 YSLEER. The CDR3 consists of 13 residues. Here the CDR3 DNA reads TGCGCCAGCAGCCAAAAACAGGGGGATGAGCAGTTCTTC. It yields the protein CASSQKQGDEQFF.

The J gene is TRBJ1-1, the V gene TRBV30, with D perhaps TRBD1 (5 bases). Trimming removed 0 bases from V and 0 bases from J, with 8 bases in between. The CDR3 covers 14 residues. Germline V gives CDR1 GTSNPN, CDR2 SVGIG (reference sequence). CDR3 loop: CAWSVGGLNTEAFF. The CDR3 coding sequence is TGTGCCTGGAGTGTGGGGGGGTTGAACACTGAAGCTTTCTTT.

This clone has a handful of counts. This specimen includes other DNA sequences encoding the same CDR3. The chain couples TRBV9 to TRBJ1-4; weak D call: TRBD1 (5 bases). Trimming pared 4 bases from V and 2 bases from J, leaving 9 bases between. From germline, CDR1 is SGDLS and CDR2 YYNGEE. There are 14 residues in the CDR3. Here the CDR3 reads CASSRQGTNEKLFF. CDR3 DNA: TGTGCCAGCAGCAGGCAGGGCACTAATGAAAAACTGTTTTTT. The complete variable domain, with remaining parts taken from reference TRBV9 and TRBJ1-4, reads DSGVTQTPKHLITATGQRVTLRCSPRSGDLSVYWYQQSLDQGLQFLIQYYNGEERAKGNILERFSAQQFPDLHSELNLSSLELGDSALYFCASSRQGTNEKLFFGSGTQLSVL.

Details on this clone: The sample holds other DNA sequences that translate to the same CDR3. Here the CDR3 reads CASTPLGGQITDTQYF. The CDR3 DNA is TGTGCCAGCACTCCGTTGGGTGGACAGATCACAGATACGCAGTATTTT. The chain is built from TRBV28 and TRBJ2-3, with D maybe TRBD1 (6 bases). The germline CDR1 and CDR2 sequences are MDHEN and SYDVKM. The CDR3 contains 16 residues. Trimming took off 7 bases at V and 2 bases at J, with 19 bases between the two ends.

The V call is TRBV19, the J call TRBJ1-1; D is perhaps TRBD1 (6 bases). V was shortened by 6 bases and J by 5 bases, with 25 bases between the two germline ends. Germline lookup yields CDR1 LNHDA and CDR2 SQIVND (reference sequence). This CDR3 has 17 amino acids. The DNA of the CDR3 is TGTGCCAGTAGACCCCCCCCTCTTAGCAGGGGAAGGACTGAAGCTTTCTTT. As protein: CASRPPPLSRGRTEAFF.

Only a few counts were recorded for this clone. The rearrangement joins TRBV5-6 to TRBJ2-7; 8 nucleotides line up with TRBD1. This CDR3 comprises 13 residues. Germline V CDR1 and CDR2: SGHDT, YYEEEE. V gave up 4 bases and J gave up 5 bases; unmatched junction bases: 5. The CDR3 loop reads CASSRTGRHEQYF. The CDR3 DNA follows: TGTGCCAGCAGCCGGACAGGGCGGCACGAGCAGTACTTC.